This TCR beta chain appears in the sequencing data of a study of T cells in Graves' hyperthyroidism and ophthalmopathy. Concerning this clonotype itself: Its antigen is as yet unknown.

Criteria for exclusion of patients were uncontrolled infection, other autoimmune disease, pregnancy or lactation. Clinical symptoms, serum thyroxine, TRAb, thyroid ultrasound and orbital computed tomography informed diagnoses. The CDR3 has 16 residues. Trimming cost V 2 bases and J 7 bases; bases outside gene matches: 10. Germline CDR1 LNHDA, CDR2 SQIVND (reference sequence). It was RNA transcripts that yielded the amplified TCR beta CDR3 regions. The primer set for the first-round RT-PCR of the TCR CDR3 was HTBI. TCRdb fed the multiplex PCR reads into MiXCR, producing one record per CDR3 protein. The repertoire includes 550,000 to 600,000 distinct CDR3 sequences, about half of them detected once, and 15% to 20% sits in the top ten. Whole-study findings and limits: The blood repertoire included most of the expanded thyroid clonotypes above 0.001. A median around 6.8 months before onset, the model predicted ophthalmopathy.

The specimen was peripheral blood or thyroid tissue (not recorded which). This receptor was identified in an adult woman with Graves' disease, either hyperthyroidism or ophthalmopathy (not recorded which). The V gene is TRBV19, the J gene TRBJ2-2, with TRBD2 identical over 7 bases. CDR3 sequence: CASSITAGVGLGELFF. DNA of the CDR3: TGTGCCAGTAGTATAACGGCGGGAGTAGGCCTCGGGGAGCTGTTTTTT.